Described below is a single TCR beta chain sequence and its context. Its antigen is still unknown. Base qualities were left out, and no much larger clone turns up one base away. To sequence the TCRbeta CDR3 region, genomic DNA was isolated from the sorted cells. TCRbeta CDR3 regions were sequenced using the immunoSEQ Assay. TCRdb provides this immuneACCESS table in a form limited to in-frame rearrangements. Some clones are lacking; in checked studies, under half of them reflect an unresolved V gene, and why the rest are absent is not known. The sample table records roughly 92,000 clones; approximately 84% of these occur just once. The ten most abundant clones make up about 5.5% of the sample. These data originate in a study of OX40 agonist ivuxolimab in advanced cancers. About the full investigation: Ivuxolimab was a fully human IgG2 agonistic monoclonal antibody targeting the costimulatory receptor OX40 (CD134). Intravenous ivuxolimab was administered to patients every 2 weeks at six dose levels: 0.01, 0.1, 0.3, 1.5, 3 and 10 mg/kg. Of the roughly 52 dose-escalation patients, hepatocellular carcinoma was present in approximately 20, melanoma in roughly 15, renal cell carcinoma in 9 and head and neck cancer in 9. The dose-escalation cohort was over 70% male with a mean age of around 62 years, ranging from roughly 23 to 79. Patients were allowed to have had prior anti-PD-1, anti-PD-L1 or anti-CTLA-4 therapy, and less than 45% of the dose-escalation patients had previously received checkpoint inhibitors. Three dose-escalation patients achieved partial responses, one with hepatocellular carcinoma and two with cutaneous melanoma. The point of sequencing TCRbeta in the periphery was to test whether ivuxolimab changed TCR sequence diversity and drove clonal T-cell expansion. The paper describes the monotherapy dose-escalation part (N of about 50 patients) of the phase I trial of ivuxolimab. The research as a whole found: In the 0.1-3.0 mg/kg groups, partial responders were among the patients with the lowest normalized peripheral clonal expansion, particularly in CD8+ T cells. Low levels of normalized T-cell clonal expansion were also seen in some nonresponding patients. At doses from 0.1 to 3.0 mg/kg, clonal expansion was seen in both CD4+ and CD8+ blood T cells between baseline and week 6. On average, CD8+ T cells showed more expanded clones than CD4+ T cells after ivuxolimab. The antigen specificity of the peripheral T cells that underwent clonal expansion was not determined.

Patients with autoimmune disease history or receiving systemic immunosuppression were excluded from the trial. Peripheral blood for TCR sequencing was drawn from every dose cohort at baseline, at cycle 4 day 1 and at cycle 7 day 1. The samples were drawn from a first-in-human, open-label, multicenter phase I dose-escalation trial of ivuxolimab. The trial enrolled adults with locally advanced or metastatic head and neck squamous cell, hepatocellular, melanoma or renal cell carcinoma. CD4+ and CD8+ T cells were sorted separately from peripheral blood before TCR sequencing. V loses 0 bases of germline sequence and J loses 2 bases, and the interval between the two ends is 17 bases. Reading from cysteine to phenylalanine, the CDR3 counts 17 amino acids. The CDR3 DNA has 51 bases and is translated from base 1. In the germline V gene (reference sequence), CDR1 corresponds to SEHNR and CDR2 to FQNEAQ.

The TCR was taken from an adult with an advanced solid tumor such as melanoma, head and neck, liver or kidney cancer. This specimen was CD4+ or CD8+ T cells sorted from blood, taken in a trial of the OX40 agonist ivuxolimab. The sequence links TRBV7-9 to TRBJ2-7; possibly the D gene is TRBD2, per 6 matching bases. The sequenced DNA: TGTGCCAGCAGCTTAGCGGTAGCGGCGTTGAAGGCCTACGAGCAGTACTTC. Translated, it reads CASSLAVAALKAYEQYF.